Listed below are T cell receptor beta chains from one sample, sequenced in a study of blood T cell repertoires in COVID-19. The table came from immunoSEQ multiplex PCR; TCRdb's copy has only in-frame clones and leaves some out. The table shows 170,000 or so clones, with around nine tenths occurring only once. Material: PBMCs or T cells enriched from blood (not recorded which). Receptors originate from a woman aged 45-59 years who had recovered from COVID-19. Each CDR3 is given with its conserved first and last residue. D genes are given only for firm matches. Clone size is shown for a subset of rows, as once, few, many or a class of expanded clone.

cdr3_aa: CASSGLGQGNEKLFF; cdr3_nt: TGTGCCAGCTCGGGACTGGGCCAGGGTAATGAAAAACTGTTTTTT; v_call: TRBV7-2; j_call: TRBJ1-4; d_call: .; clone_size: .
cdr3_aa: CASSSLLNEQFF; cdr3_nt: TGTGCCAGCAGCTCACTTCTAAATGAGCAGTTCTTC; v_call: TRBV11-1; j_call: TRBJ2-1; d_call: .; clone_size: .
cdr3_aa: CASRQGQNSPLHF; cdr3_nt: TGTGCCAGCAGACAGGGGCAAAATTCACCCCTCCACTTT; v_call: TRBV2; j_call: TRBJ1-6; d_call: TRBD1; clone_size: few
cdr3_aa: CASSQGLAGGSTGELFF; cdr3_nt: TGCGCCAGCAGCCAAGGACTAGCGGGGGGGAGCACCGGGGAGCTGTTTTTT; v_call: TRBV4-3; j_call: TRBJ2-2; d_call: TRBD2; clone_size: .
cdr3_aa: CASSLRAGDYEQYF; cdr3_nt: TGTGCCAGCAGCTTAAGGGCAGGGGACTACGAGCAGTACTTC; v_call: TRBV7-3; j_call: TRBJ2-7; d_call: .; clone_size: .
cdr3_aa: CSASAGRANEQFF; cdr3_nt: TGCAGCGCATCAGCGGGGCGGGCGAATGAGCAGTTCTTC; v_call: TRBV29-1; j_call: TRBJ2-1; d_call: TRBD2; clone_size: .
cdr3_aa: CATSDPDRVNTGELFF; cdr3_nt: TGTGCCACCAGTGACCCCGACAGGGTTAACACCGGGGAGCTGTTTTTT; v_call: TRBV24-1; j_call: TRBJ2-2; d_call: TRBD1; clone_size: few
cdr3_aa: CASSPHSEGTEAFF; cdr3_nt: TGTGCCAGCAGTCCACATTCCGAGGGCACTGAAGCTTTCTTT; v_call: TRBV28; j_call: TRBJ1-1; d_call: .; clone_size: .
cdr3_aa: CASSVEISGNSPLHF; cdr3_nt: TGTGCCAGCAGCGTAGAGATCTCAGGGAATTCACCCCTCCACTTT; v_call: TRBV9; j_call: TRBJ1-6; d_call: .; clone_size: few
cdr3_aa: CASSPGLAGDGELFF; cdr3_nt: TGTGCCAGCAGCCCAGGGTTGGCAGGGGACGGGGAGCTGTTTTTT; v_call: TRBV4-2; j_call: TRBJ2-2; d_call: .; clone_size: .
cdr3_aa: CASSFGQSANYGYTF; cdr3_nt: TGTGCCAGCAGCTTTGGACAGTCAGCTAACTATGGCTACACCTTC; v_call: TRBV11-2; j_call: TRBJ1-2; d_call: .; clone_size: .
cdr3_aa: CASSRPSGSTDTQYF; cdr3_nt: TGTGCCAGCAGCCGTCCTAGCGGTAGCACAGATACGCAGTATTTT; v_call: TRBV11-2; j_call: TRBJ2-3; d_call: TRBD2; clone_size: .
cdr3_aa: CASSLVAGGGQPQHF; cdr3_nt: TGTGCCAGCAGCTTAGTAGCAGGGGGAGGCCAGCCCCAGCATTTT; v_call: TRBV7-2; j_call: TRBJ1-5; d_call: TRBD1; clone_size: once
cdr3_aa: CASSPDHAADTQYF; cdr3_nt: TGTGCCAGCAGTCCCGACCACGCGGCAGATACGCAGTATTTT; v_call: TRBV6-4; j_call: TRBJ2-3; d_call: .; clone_size: once
cdr3_aa: CASSLGGLGTEAFF; cdr3_nt: TGTGCCAGCAGCTTGGGGGGGCTGGGTACTGAAGCTTTCTTT; v_call: TRBV5-6; j_call: TRBJ1-1; d_call: .; clone_size: .
cdr3_aa: CASSLEGINTEAFF; cdr3_nt: TGTGCCAGCAGCTTAGAGGGGATAAACACTGAAGCTTTCTTT; v_call: TRBV7-9; j_call: TRBJ1-1; d_call: .; clone_size: .
cdr3_aa: CAISPGQGFGYTF; cdr3_nt: TGTGCCATTTCCCCGGGACAGGGGTTCGGCTACACCTTC; v_call: TRBV19; j_call: TRBJ1-2; d_call: TRBD1; clone_size: .
cdr3_aa: CASSREGGRALQQYF; cdr3_nt: TGTGCCAGCAGTCGGGAAGGGGGTAGGGCCCTTCAGCAGTACTTC; v_call: TRBV6-5; j_call: TRBJ2-7; d_call: .; clone_size: .
cdr3_aa: CAWSPKRGGYTF; cdr3_nt: TGTGCCTGGAGCCCTAAGCGAGGTGGCTACACCTTC; v_call: TRBV30; j_call: TRBJ1-2; d_call: .; clone_size: .
cdr3_aa: CASSYMASGRIQETQYF; cdr3_nt: TGTGCCAGCAGTTACATGGCTAGCGGGCGTATCCAAGAGACCCAGTACTTC; v_call: TRBV6-2/TRBV6-3; j_call: TRBJ2-5; d_call: TRBD2; clone_size: .
cdr3_aa: CSVQKTGRVSTDTQYF; cdr3_nt: TGCAGCGTCCAGAAAACCGGGCGGGTAAGCACAGATACGCAGTATTTT; v_call: TRBV29-1; j_call: TRBJ2-3; d_call: .; clone_size: .
cdr3_aa: CASSSPRPVSHEAFF; cdr3_nt: TGTGCCAGCAGTTCCCCCAGGCCTGTAAGTCATGAAGCTTTCTTT; v_call: TRBV27; j_call: TRBJ1-1; d_call: .; clone_size: .
cdr3_aa: CASSPDRGPYNEQFF; cdr3_nt: TGTGCCAGCAGCCCAGACAGGGGGCCCTACAATGAGCAGTTCTTC; v_call: TRBV7-9; j_call: TRBJ2-1; d_call: TRBD1; clone_size: .
cdr3_aa: CASSVRGLDTEAFF; cdr3_nt: TGTGCCAGCAGCGTAAGGGGGCTTGACACTGAAGCTTTCTTT; v_call: TRBV9; j_call: TRBJ1-1; d_call: TRBD1; clone_size: .
cdr3_aa: CASSEQQAGALPGADTQYF; cdr3_nt: TGTGCCAGCAGTGAACAGCAAGCGGGGGCCCTCCCTGGGGCAGATACGCAGTATTTT; v_call: TRBV2; j_call: TRBJ2-3; d_call: TRBD2; clone_size: .
cdr3_aa: CASTPGHPYGYTF; cdr3_nt: TGTGCCAGCACCCCGGGACACCCGTATGGCTACACCTTC; v_call: TRBV6-6; j_call: TRBJ1-2; d_call: .; clone_size: .
cdr3_aa: CSASSTPTYEQYF; cdr3_nt: TGCAGTGCTAGTTCGACTCCCACCTACGAGCAGTACTTC; v_call: TRBV20-1; j_call: TRBJ2-7; d_call: .; clone_size: once
cdr3_aa: CASSYPIPGLGADTQYF; cdr3_nt: TGTGCCAGCAGCTATCCAATACCGGGACTAGGGGCAGATACGCAGTATTTT; v_call: TRBV5-4; j_call: TRBJ2-3; d_call: TRBD2; clone_size: .
cdr3_aa: CASSLIGQGAWVRTEAFF; cdr3_nt: TGTGCCAGCAGTTTAATAGGACAGGGTGCCTGGGTGAGGACTGAAGCTTTCTTT; v_call: TRBV28; j_call: TRBJ1-1; d_call: TRBD1; clone_size: .
cdr3_aa: CASSHRGGPLTDTQYF; cdr3_nt: TGTGCCAGCAGCCACCGGGGGGGCCCTCTCACAGATACGCAGTATTTT; v_call: TRBV3-1/TRBV3-2; j_call: TRBJ2-3; d_call: TRBD2; clone_size: .
cdr3_aa: CASSPGSWQPQHF; cdr3_nt: TGTGCCAGCTCCCCGGGTAGCTGGCAGCCCCAGCATTTT; v_call: TRBV27; j_call: TRBJ1-5; d_call: .; clone_size: .
cdr3_aa: CASSPSRGGLYGYTF; cdr3_nt: TGTGCCAGCAGCCCCTCCCGAGGGGGCCTCTATGGCTACACCTTC; v_call: TRBV25-1; j_call: TRBJ1-2; d_call: TRBD1; clone_size: .
cdr3_aa: CASSLAGGGNQPQHF; cdr3_nt: TGTGCCAGCAGCTTAGCGGGGGGGGGCAATCAGCCCCAGCATTTT; v_call: TRBV7-2; j_call: TRBJ1-5; d_call: .; clone_size: .
cdr3_aa: CAWRPQGSGEAFF; cdr3_nt: TGTGCCTGGAGGCCACAGGGGAGCGGTGAAGCTTTCTTT; v_call: TRBV30; j_call: TRBJ1-1; d_call: TRBD1; clone_size: .
cdr3_aa: CASSLLGRGGNYGYTF; cdr3_nt: TGTGCCAGCAGCTTATTAGGGCGTGGGGGCAACTATGGCTACACCTTC; v_call: TRBV7-2; j_call: TRBJ1-2; d_call: .; clone_size: .
cdr3_aa: CASSTKGLQNTEAFF; cdr3_nt: TGTGCCAGCAGTACCAAGGGACTGCAGAACACTGAAGCTTTCTTT; v_call: TRBV6-5; j_call: TRBJ1-1; d_call: .; clone_size: .
cdr3_aa: CASSPVLAGATTYNEQFF; cdr3_nt: TGTGCCAGCTCACCAGTACTAGCGGGGGCCACTACCTACAATGAGCAGTTCTTC; v_call: TRBV18; j_call: TRBJ2-1; d_call: TRBD2; clone_size: once
cdr3_aa: CASSTTGEDYGYTF; cdr3_nt: TGTGCCAGTAGTACGACAGGGGAGGACTATGGCTACACCTTC; v_call: TRBV19; j_call: TRBJ1-2; d_call: TRBD1; clone_size: .
cdr3_aa: CASSVGRGYSPLHF; cdr3_nt: TGTGCCAGCAGCGTCGGAAGGGGTTATTCACCCCTCCACTTT; v_call: TRBV7-9; j_call: TRBJ1-6; d_call: .; clone_size: .
cdr3_aa: CASGSQGRDEAFF; cdr3_nt: TGTGCTAGTGGTTCACAGGGTCGGGATGAAGCTTTCTTT; v_call: TRBV12-5; j_call: TRBJ1-1; d_call: .; clone_size: .
cdr3_aa: CASSSLISRGGKAGTQYF; cdr3_nt: TGTGCCAGCAGTTCCCTCATTTCGCGGGGGGGGAAGGCGGGGACCCAGTACTTC; v_call: TRBV6-2/TRBV6-3; j_call: TRBJ2-5; d_call: TRBD2; clone_size: .
cdr3_aa: CASSVARGGQVDTQYF; cdr3_nt: TGTGCCAGCAGCGTAGCTCGGGGGGGCCAGGTAGATACGCAGTATTTT; v_call: TRBV9; j_call: TRBJ2-3; d_call: TRBD2; clone_size: .
cdr3_aa: CATSRDTGGGEQYF; cdr3_nt: TGTGCCACCAGCAGAGATACGGGGGGCGGCGAGCAGTACTTC; v_call: TRBV15; j_call: TRBJ2-7; d_call: .; clone_size: .